The present TCR beta chain was sequenced within a study of cytomegalovirus exposure and HLA in healthy donors. Study conclusions and caveats: Later on, an analysis tied approximately 17,000 TCR beta sequences to HLA alleles at 0.05 false discovery rate.

Germline CDR1 and CDR2: SGHTA and FQGNSA. The CDR3 spans 14 residues. Trimming pared 5 bases from V and 5 bases from J, leaving 15 bases between. The donors gave bone marrow, and they were healthy. As for this clone: The antigen remains undetermined.

PCR was performed using 60 Vbeta and 13 Jbeta primers. The data were produced by immunoSEQ multiplex PCR, yet TCRdb's version contains in-frame clones alone and is incomplete. Of around 180,000 clones listed, approximately 80% are singletons. The source is a male donor in good health and CMV-seronegative. The sequencing input was PBMCs. The chain uses TRBV7-2 and TRBJ2-5, with D possibly matching TRBD1 (5 bases). The CDR3 nucleotides read TGTGCCAGCAGCCGACAGAGGAATTCGGAGACCCAGTACTTC. This codes for CASSRQRNSETQYF.